This is a list of T cell receptor beta chains from one sample in a study of T cell changes during pregnancy in multiple sclerosis. This table comes from immunoSEQ multiplex PCR, and its TCRdb copy is limited to in-frame clones, with some not included. The sample yields approximately 40,000 clones, 88% seen once. The specimen was CD4+ T cells from peripheral blood mononuclear cells, collected in the second trimester of pregnancy. Receptors originate from a female donor with multiple sclerosis, enrolled in a pregnancy study. CDR3s leave out the opening cysteine and the closing phenylalanine or tryptophan. The order of the fields is J gene, V gene, CDR3 protein.

TRBJ2-3 TRBV11-3 ASSMDRSTDTQY
TRBJ2-7 TRBV28 ASWGQGSYEQY
TRBJ1-4 TRBV9 ASSVGLREGDEKLF
TRBJ2-5 TRBV5-1 ASSLRTEETQY
TRBJ2-1 TRBV19 ASSIGGLAGVGSYNEQF
NA TRBV25-1 ASSDAGTGLYEQY
TRBJ1-2 TRBV4-3 ASSPHQANYGYT
TRBJ1-5 TRBV6-1 ASSSLNQPQH
TRBJ2-2 TRBV19 ASSKWWTGADTGELF
TRBJ2-1 TRBV5-1 ASSAQTSGFTYNEQF
TRBJ2-5 TRBV15 ATSRGRLVVETQY
TRBJ1-1 TRBV19 ASSPDGVTEAF
TRBJ2-7 TRBV6-6 ASSPPGMNSYEQY
TRBJ2-5 TRBV2 ASSAYPETQY
TRBJ1-4 TRBV4-3 ASSQATGGGEGLF
TRBJ1-1 TRBV4-1 ASSPARGGTEAF
TRBJ2-2 TRBV4-1 ASSQRLAGVTGELF
TRBJ2-7 TRBV28 ASSPDIYEQY
TRBJ1-5 TRBV27 ASSGAQTSNQPQH
TRBJ2-2 TRBV19 ASSIAGLNTGELF
TRBJ2-1 TRBV27 ASNSAGAVNEQF
TRBJ2-1 TRBV6-5 ASKTSGLNNEQF
TRBJ1-5 TRBV19 ASARLNSNQPQH
TRBJ2-1 TRBV10-3 AIGGTDNNEQF
TRBJ2-1 TRBV7-8 ASSLGQLLSYNEQF
TRBJ2-3 TRBV27 ASSPRLAGGYTQY
TRBJ1-5 TRBV27 ASSLGTGNQPQH
TRBJ2-7 TRBV28 ASSPGTLTYEQY
TRBJ2-2 TRBV28 ASIGTSETGELF
TRBJ2-5 TRBV29-1 SVGSTLQETQY
TRBJ2-5 TRBV7-2 ASSRQVRGAEETQY
TRBJ2-7 TRBV7-2 ASSLGDLAGSYEQY
TRBJ2-1 TRBV28 ASRNGGKVYNEQF
TRBJ1-2 TRBV4-1 ASSHSRSLGYT
TRBJ2-1 TRBV19 ASTLDRYSYNEQF
TRBJ2-3 TRBV11-3 ASSLTGITDTQY
TRBJ2-1 TRBV7-9 ASSLEGGRAGEQF
TRBJ2-2 TRBV4-2 ASSPRLASGGELF
TRBJ1-1 TRBV5-6 ASRRTGRTEAF
TRBJ2-5 TRBV5-6 ASSLGLAGLVGETQY
TRBJ1-2 TRBV28 ASSLSFGFSGYT
TRBJ2-5 TRBV5-1 ASSLTGWVTQY
TRBJ2-1 TRBV5-4 ASSNKRAVGLASNEQF
TRBJ1-5 TRBV19 ATTMGPDSHSNQPQH
TRBJ2-7 TRBV28 ATIENRRPYEQY
TRBJ2-1 TRBV6-5 ARGPGGDEQF
TRBJ1-5 TRBV4-2 ASSPTGGNQPQH